A selection of T cell receptor beta chains follows, all from one sample in a study of shared T cell receptors in the human thymus. Data came from immunoSEQ multiplex PCR; TCRdb stores just in-frame clones and leaves some out. The profile covers 720,000 or so clones, with approximately 85% appearing a single time and roughly 0.01% taken by the ten largest. These data are also associated with another study on human thymus T cells.

Sequenced sample: thymocytes. All receptors come from a girl less than two years old with a congenital heart defect. The CDR3 runs from the conserved cysteine through the conserved F or W.

v_call	j_call	cdr3_aa
TRBV27	TRBJ2-6	CASSLILGGSGANVLTF
TRBV10-3	TRBJ1-3	CAITRQGLTSGNTIYF
TRBV10-1	TRBJ1-1	CASSRDRGDTEAFF
TRBV5-1	TRBJ1-1	CASSPTGISPGTEAFF
TRBV2	TRBJ2-3	CASSEGPRSLASTDTQYF
TRBV5-5	TRBJ1-1	CASSFGRKTEAFF
TRBV9	TRBJ1-4	CASGQDRNEKLFF
TRBV6-5	TRBJ1-1	CASTDRAHTEAFF
TRBV28	TRBJ2-7	CASSRDIPYEQYF
TRBV11-2	TRBJ2-3	CASSLGGHTQYF
TRBV4-3	TRBJ1-1	CASSQVTGQGMNTEAFF
TRBV28	TRBJ1-1	CASSLYVMDMNTEAFF
TRBV14	TRBJ1-6	CASSQGGRSYNSPLHF
TRBV18	TRBJ2-3	CASSRTGSSTDTQYF
TRBV4-1	TRBJ2-7	CASSQVQGMGGEQYF
TRBV5-8	TRBJ1-4	CASSFAQRSAGYEKLFF
TRBV5-1	TRBJ2-1	CASSTLAGEYNEQFF
TRBV5-4	TRBJ1-2	CASSWGDRGQEGYTF
TRBV29-1	TRBJ1-4	CSVVLTERELFF
TRBV28	TRBJ2-3	CASRTNTGSGTDTQYF
TRBV6-6	TRBJ1-2	CASVGPGGEGYGYTF
TRBV5-1	TRBJ1-6	CASSLNAGTPLHF
TRBV27	TRBJ1-6	CASSLSGWGDVNSPLHF
TRBV2	TRBJ2-3	CASEVPGGQYF
TRBV6-6	TRBJ1-4	CASSPDREANEKLFF
TRBV5-1	TRBJ2-6	CASSLVSSGANVLTF
TRBV6-5	TRBJ2-3	CASSYMGGGFVNTQYF
TRBV29-1	TRBJ1-2	CSVAAQPTYGYTF
TRBV29-1	TRBJ1-6	CSVRQGSYNSPLHF
TRBV5-1	TRBJ2-1	CASSSLHLGLAYNEQFF
TRBV27	TRBJ2-7	CASSSLYRGTSSYEQYF
TRBV6-1	TRBJ2-7	CASGRGQGDVNEQYF
TRBV9	TRBJ1-1	CASSPTGGGSRTEAFF
TRBV5-1	TRBJ2-7	CASSLESGRAYEQYF
TRBV7-8	TRBJ1-5	CASSLAGDRDRGNYSNQPQHF
TRBV6-1	TRBJ2-7	CASSDPGLENFEQYF
TRBV6-1	TRBJ1-6	CASSAPGGQGDSPLHF
TRBV6-1	TRBJ2-1	CASRGQGHYNEQFF
TRBV7-9	TRBJ1-2	CASSPQHRYGYTF
TRBV27	TRBJ2-7	CASSLKGRSEQYF
TRBV4-3	TRBJ1-3	CASSQYRVQAGNTIYF
TRBV6-6	TRBJ1-5	CASSEQGTGQPQHF
TRBV15	TRBJ1-4	CATSRSGGSANEKLFF
TRBV7-8	TRBJ1-2	CASSLGTGLHGYTF
TRBV11-3	TRBJ1-5	CASSLLRDLVGNQPQHF
TRBV30	TRBJ1-2	CAWRGIRTGGNYGYTF
TRBV28	TRBJ2-7	CASSLIMCYEQYF
TRBV4-2	TRBJ1-2	CASSQDTRRDGPLTLESSTF
TRBV7-3	TRBJ2-1	CASSLRVSDNEQFF
TRBV9	TRBJ1-3	CASSDGTPGNTIYF
TRBV4-1	TRBJ1-5	CASSQDSGQGNSNQPQHF
TRBV29-1	TRBJ1-1	CSVPFQTGGMNTEAFF
TRBV10-2	TRBJ1-5	CASSEPNATGDSNQPQHF